One sample yielded the 23 T cell receptor beta chains listed below, sequenced in a study of blood T cell repertoires in COVID-19 (dated by TCRdb to 2020 to 2021). The library was built by means of the immunoSEQ multiplex PCR assay. TCRdb obtained this table from immuneACCESS and retained in-frame rearrangements with V and J assigned. These tables miss some clones; where compared with another copy, unresolved V genes account for less than half of the shortfall, and the remainder is unexplained. For this sample there are 20,000 to 25,000 clones; approximately 90% appear just once. 10% to 15% of the sample is in the top ten clones. Sequenced input: peripheral blood. All receptors come from a woman of 80 years or more with active or convalescent COVID-19.

V is TRBV28 and J is TRBJ1-6; tentatively, D is TRBD1 (5 bases). Germline V gene lookup returns CDR1 MDHEN and CDR2 SYDVKM. Trimming shortened V by 2 bases and J by 6 bases, and 8 bases separated the two germline ends. The CDR3 is 14 amino acids. The CDR3: CASSLRGGNSPLHF. The CDR3 DNA reads as TGTGCCAGCAGTTTAAGGGGCGGTAATTCACCCCTCCACTTT.

This rearrangement joins TRBV7-3 to TRBJ1-1; TRBD1 matches at 7 bases. Germline V CDR1 and CDR2: SGHTA, FQGTGA. V dropped 1 base and J dropped 3; count of bases not matched to a gene: 14. The CDR3 totals 18 residues. Here the CDR3 DNA reads TGTGCCAGCAGCTTAAAGTCAGGAGGTTCTACAGGGGACACTGAAGCTTTCTTT. Translating it yields CASSLKSGGSTGDTEAFF.

This clone was seen more than once but under ten times. This chain joins TRBV24-1 and TRBJ1-2; 9 bases are a match to TRBD1. The V and J ends lost 3 bases and 3 bases, in that order; junction bases with no gene match: 10. This CDR3 is 17 amino acids long. Looked up from germline, CDR1 is KGHDR and CDR2 is SFDVKD. CDR3 region: CATSDPRTGDGDYGYTF. DNA for the CDR3: TGTGCCACCAGTGATCCCCGGACAGGGGATGGTGACTATGGCTACACCTTC.

V and J are TRBV7-2 and TRBJ1-1; D gene unclear. Germline V CDR1 and CDR2: SGHTA, FQGNSA. This CDR3 has 14 amino acids. V lost 5 bases, J lost 5 bases, and 15 bases lay in between. The CDR3 region is CASSPLLYGTEAFF. CDR3 nucleotides: TGTGCCAGCAGCCCACTCTTATACGGGACTGAAGCTTTCTTT.

The chain combines TRBV28 with TRBJ2-7; tentatively, D is TRBD2 (6 bases). Between the trimmed V and J ends, which lost 3 bases and 4 bases, there was a span of 13 bases. This CDR3 contains 14 residues. CDR1 and CDR2 (germline): MDHEN, SYDVKM. CDR3 loop: CASSFWSGRYEQYF. The DNA for the CDR3 is TGTGCCAGCAGTTTCTGGTCAGGGAGGTACGAGCAGTACTTC.

The chain links TRBV3-1 (or the pseudogene TRBV3-2) to TRBJ1-6; the match to TRBD1 covers 9 bases. Germline V gene sequence: CDR1 LGHDT, CDR2 YNNKEL (reference sequence). The ends lost 1 base at V and 9 bases at J; junction bases unmatched: 1. The CDR3 length is 14 residues. The CDR3 DNA sequence: TGTGCCAGCAGCCAAGCACAGGGGGCTTCACCCCTCCACTTT. This translates into CASSQAQGASPLHF.

V usage is TRBV28 and J usage is TRBJ1-5; perhaps TRBD1 as D (5 bases). The CDR3 sequence is 14 residues long. Per the germline V gene, CDR1 is MDHEN and CDR2 is SYDVKM. V was clipped by 4 bases and J by 6 bases, with 13 bases between them. DNA of the CDR3: TGTGCCAGCAGTTCCATATTGGGGGGTCAGCCCCAGCATTTT. Translation gives CASSSILGGQPQHF.

The CDR3 DNA is TGTGCCAGCAGTTGGGTATGGGCAGGGGCATCCTACGAGCAGTACTTC. The encoded protein is CASSWVWAGASYEQYF. V usage is TRBV28 and J usage is TRBJ2-7, with D possibly being TRBD1 (6 bases). The CDR3 extends over 16 amino acids. Trimming shortened V by 4 bases and J by 1 base, and 17 bases separated the two germline ends. Germline CDR1 and CDR2: MDHEN and SYDVKM.

The gene calls are TRBV27 and TRBJ2-2; 7 bases match TRBD1. The germline V gene encodes CDR1 MNHEY and CDR2 SMNVEV (reference sequence). After removal of 10 bases from V and 4 bases from J, the junction contained 12 bases not matched to a gene. The length of the CDR3 is 15 residues. CDR3 coding DNA: TGTGCCAAAATACTCCAGGGGGTAAGCACCGGGGAGCTGTTTTTT. It yields the protein CAKILQGVSTGELFF.

The genes are TRBV5-1 and TRBJ1-3; 7 bases are a match to TRBD1. The CDR3 runs 15 residues. Germline loops: CDR1 SGHRS, CDR2 YFSETQ. V trimming: 2 bases; J trimming: 4 bases; junction bases outside the gene matches: 6. The CDR3 sequence is CASSLVGQDGNTIYF. The CDR3 nucleotides are TGCGCCAGCAGCTTAGTAGGACAGGACGGAAACACCATATATTTT.

This clone was seen a single time. This chain uses TRBV5-1 with TRBJ1-1; D remains unclear. Deletions cut 3 bases from V and 1 base from J, with 7 bases between. This CDR3 has 13 amino acids. Germline V gives CDR1 SGHRS, CDR2 YFSETQ. CDR3 residues: CASSSGSNTEAFF. In DNA form, the CDR3 reads TGCGCCAGCAGCTCTGGCTCGAACACTGAAGCTTTCTTT.

J is TRBJ1-5 and V is TRBV2; 9 bases are shared with TRBD1. Trimming took 6 bases from V and 7 from J; bases not matched to a gene: 4. The germline V gene has CDR1 SNHLY and CDR2 FYNNEI. This CDR3 is built from 13 residues. The CDR3 region has the DNA TGTGCCAGCAGCTACAGGGGGCAACAGCCCCAGCATTTT. Its translation: CASSYRGQQPQHF.

This chain uses TRBV11-2 with TRBJ2-3; D remains ambiguous. V was shortened by 3 bases and J by 5 bases, with 9 bases between the two germline ends. There are 13 residues in the CDR3. Germline loops: CDR1 SGHAT, CDR2 FQNNGV. CDR3 bases: TGTGCCAGCAGCTTTTTTGCGAAAGATACGCAGTATTTT. Amino acids: CASSFFAKDTQYF.

This chain connects TRBV3-1 (or the pseudogene TRBV3-2) to TRBJ2-4; 12 bases match TRBD1. The trim removed 2 bases at V and 0 bases at J, leaving 5 bases unmatched. The germline V gene encodes CDR1 LGHDT and CDR2 YNNKEL (reference sequence). This CDR3 comprises 18 residues. The CDR3 protein is CASSQYWDRGQAKNIQYF. CDR3 coding DNA: TGTGCCAGCAGCCAATATTGGGACAGGGGGCAAGCCAAAAACATTCAGTACTTC.

The CDR3 nucleotides read TGTGCCAGCAGTTTAGGTGGTGGACAGGGGGCGTACGAGCAGTACTTC. Translating gives CASSLGGGQGAYEQYF. This chain uses TRBV28 with TRBJ2-7; 11 nucleotides align to TRBD1. With V trimmed by 2 bases and J by 4 bases, 7 bases remained unmatched. The CDR3 runs to 16 residues. The germline gives CDR1 MDHEN, CDR2 SYDVKM. Combining the CDR3 with reference TRBV28 and TRBJ2-7 gives the whole variable domain DVKVTQSSRYLVKRTGEKVFLECVQDMDHENMFWYRQDPGLGLRLIYFSYDVKMKEKGDIPEGYSVSREKKERFSLILESASTNQTSMYLCASSLGGGQGAYEQYFGPGTRLTVT.

The chain is built from TRBV7-3 and TRBJ2-7; 8 nucleotides align to TRBD2. Germline V gene sequence: CDR1 SGHTA, CDR2 FQGTGA. Unmatched junction bases numbered 7, after V lost 7 bases and J lost 2 bases. The CDR3 has 14 amino acids. This CDR3 is CASKKSGGPYEQYF. The CDR3 DNA reads TGTGCCAGCAAAAAGAGCGGGGGACCCTACGAGCAGTACTTC. Variable domain in full (rest from reference TRBV7-3 and TRBJ2-7): GAGVSQTPSNKVTEKGKYVELRCDPISGHTALYWYRQSLGQGPEFLIYFQGTGAADDSGLPNDRFFAVRPEGSVSTLKIQRTERGDSAVYLCASKKSGGPYEQYFGPGTRLTVT.

This chain connects TRBV7-8 to TRBJ1-2, with TRBD1 matching over 7 bases. The germline gives CDR1 SGHVS, CDR2 FQNEAQ. The CDR3 runs 15 residues. With V trimmed by 0 bases and J by 7 bases, 8 bases remained unmatched. The CDR3 loop is CASSLAHQGQTGYTF. The CDR3 coding sequence is TGTGCCAGCAGCTTAGCCCACCAGGGACAGACTGGCTACACCTTC. Looking up the rest from reference TRBV7-8 and TRBJ1-2 gives the full variable domain: GAGVSQSPRYKVAKRGQDVALRCDPISGHVSLFWYQQALGQGPEFLTYFQNEAQLDKSGLPSDRFFAERPEGSVSTLKIQRTQQEDSAVYLCASSLAHQGQTGYTFGSGTRLTVV.

The chain recombines TRBV7-8 with TRBJ2-3, with D possibly matching TRBD2 (6 bases). The CDR3 totals 17 residues. Germline V lookup: CDR1 SGHVS, CDR2 FQNEAQ. V was clipped by 5 bases and J by 0 bases, with 18 bases between them. The CDR3 DNA is TGTGCCAGCAGCGCCTTTCCTCGGGGGTCTAGCACAGATACGCAGTATTTT. Translating it yields CASSAFPRGSSTDTQYF.

The chain links TRBV20-1 to TRBJ1-4, with D unresolved. Germline V gives CDR1 DFQATT, CDR2 SNEGSKA (reference sequence). This CDR3 is built from 13 residues. V lost 3 bases and J 7 bases, leaving 12 bases between the germline ends. CDR3 amino acids: CSASSGSGEKLFF. DNA of the CDR3: TGCAGTGCTAGTTCGGGGTCTGGTGAAAAACTGTTTTTT.

This chain connects TRBV11-3 to TRBJ1-3; 9 bases line up with TRBD1. The V and J ends lost 0 bases and 2 bases, in that order; junction bases with no gene match: 8. The V gene's germline CDR1 is SGHNT and CDR2 YENEEA. CDR3 length: 18 amino acids. CDR3 sequence (DNA): TGTGCCAGCAGCTTAGATCAAGGAAGGACAGGGGCTGGAAACACCATATATTTT. Translating it yields CASSLDQGRTGAGNTIYF. Full variable domain (outside the CDR3, taken from reference TRBV11-3 and TRBJ1-3): EAGVVQSPRYKIIEKKQPVAFWCNPISGHNTLYWYLQNLGQGPELLIRYENEEAVDDSQLPKDRFSAERLKGVDSTLKIQPAELGDSAVYLCASSLDQGRTGAGNTIYFGEGSWLTVV.

The gene calls are TRBV30 and TRBJ1-5; 8 bases fit TRBD1. The J segment lost 6 bases and the V segment lost 3 bases, leaving 13 bases of the junction unmatched. The CDR3 extends over 16 amino acids. Germline-derived CDR1 and CDR2 are GTSNPN and SVGIG (reference sequence). The CDR3 is CAWSPPYDRGLQPQHF. Written as DNA, the CDR3 is TGTGCCTGGAGCCCGCCTTATGACAGGGGACTTCAGCCCCAGCATTTT. Full variable domain (missing parts from reference TRBV30 and TRBJ1-5): SQTIHQWPATLVQPVGSPLSLECTVEGTSNPNLYWYRQAAGRGLQLLFYSVGIGQISSEVPQNLSASRPQDRQFILSSKKLLLSDSGFYLCAWSPPYDRGLQPQHFGDGTRLSIL.

The rearrangement joins TRBV24-1 to TRBJ2-2; D is perhaps TRBD1 (6 bases). Germline CDR1 is KGHDR and CDR2 is SFDVKD. This CDR3 has 15 amino acids. The V gene lost 5 bases and the J gene lost 4 bases, with 13 bases spanning the gap. The CDR3 DNA reads as TGTGCCACCAGTGCTGACAGGTATCCCACCGGGGAGCTGTTTTTT. This codes for CATSADRYPTGELFF.

The chain links TRBV6-2 or TRBV6-3 to TRBJ2-3; 11 bases align to TRBD2. CDR1 and CDR2 from the germline V gene are MNHEY and SVGEGT. The length of the CDR3 is 18 residues. J was trimmed by 2 bases and V by 4 bases; bases with no gene match: 11. CDR3 sequence (DNA): TGTGCCAGCAGTTGGCTAGCGGGGGGCCCGCTGGCCACAGATACGCAGTATTTT. It translates to CASSWLAGGPLATDTQYF.